This is a list of T cell receptor beta chains from one sample in a study of blood T cell repertoires in COVID-19. Produced via immunoSEQ multiplex PCR; TCRdb's table is partial and in-frame only. Of roughly 25,000 clones in the sample, around 94% were seen once. The sequencing input was peripheral blood. Every receptor here comes from a woman aged 45-65 years with active COVID-19. The CDR3 runs from the conserved cysteine through the conserved F or W. A D gene is named only where the DNA matches it firmly. Clone size appears in some rows only: once, few, many, or a class for an expanded clone.

>-|TRBV6-6|16|TRBD2|TRBJ2-7
TGTGCCAGCAGTTACGAAGCGGGAGGGAGCTCCTACGAGCAGTACTTC
CASSYEAGGSSYEQYF
>-|TRBV18|15|TRBD2|TRBJ2-5
TGTGCCAGCTCAACGACTAGCGGGGTTGACCAGACCCAGTACTTC
CASSTTSGVDQTQYF
>-|TRBV3-1/TRBV3-2|11|-|TRBJ2-5
TGTGCCAGCCGTGGCAGAGAGACCCAGTACTTC
CASRGRETQYF
>-|TRBV29-1|11|-|TRBJ2-3
TGCAGCGTTGATACGGGGGTGGGGCAGTATTTT
CSVDTGVGQYF
>-|TRBV3-1/TRBV3-2|13|TRBD1|TRBJ2-7
TGTGCCAGCAGCCGACAGGGAGAGTACGAGCAGTACTTC
CASSRQGEYEQYF
>-|TRBV14|16|TRBD1|TRBJ2-1
TGTGCCAGCAGCCTCCCGAGGACAGGTCCTCGTAATGAGCAGTTCTTC
CASSLPRTGPRNEQFF
>-|TRBV28|13|-|TRBJ2-7
TGTGCCAGCAGTTTACCCCCCGGGGACGAGCAGTACTTC
CASSLPPGDEQYF
>once|TRBV5-1|15|-|TRBJ2-5
TGCGCCAGCAGCCCTATCGGGGGATACCAAGAGACCCAGTACTTC
CASSPIGGYQETQYF
>-|TRBV6-1|14|-|TRBJ2-1
TGTGCCAGCAGTGAAGCGCATGGGGGGAATGAGCAGTTCTTC
CASSEAHGGNEQFF
>-|TRBV2|14|TRBD2|TRBJ2-3
TGTGCCAGTCCGACTAGCGGGGGCGGAGATACGCAGTATTTT
CASPTSGGGDTQYF
>-|TRBV7-9|15|TRBD2|TRBJ2-2
TGTGCCAGCAGCTCTAGCGGGAGTCGTATCGGGGAGCTGTTTTTT
CASSSSGSRIGELFF
>once|TRBV5-6|16|-|TRBJ1-1
TGTGCCAGCAGCTTAAGGGGAGGGCGGCGGAACACTGAAGCTTTCTTT
CASSLRGGRRNTEAFF
>-|TRBV2|12|TRBD1|TRBJ1-5
TGTGCCAGCAGTGCAGGGGGTCAGCCCCAGCATTTT
CASSAGGQPQHF
>-|TRBV11-2|14|TRBD1|TRBJ1-1
TGTGCCAGCAGCTGGGACAGGATGAACACTGAAGCTTTCTTT
CASSWDRMNTEAFF
>-|TRBV2|17|-|TRBJ2-1
TGTGCCAGCAGTGGAAGGTTTAGAGGACAGTACTACAATGAGCAGTTCTTC
CASSGRFRGQYYNEQFF
>-|TRBV6-5|15|-|TRBJ1-2
TGTGCCAGCCGAGCACAGGGTAATCAGGTGTATGGCTACACCTTC
CASRAQGNQVYGYTF
>-|TRBV4-2|17|TRBD1|TRBJ2-2
TGTGCCAGCAGCCACGTAACCGGGACAGGGGTTGCGGGGGAGCTGTTTTTT
CASSHVTGTGVAGELFF
>-|TRBV14|13|-|TRBJ1-2
TGTGCCAGCAGCCAATATCAAGGGGATGGCTACACCTTC
CASSQYQGDGYTF
>-|TRBV5-1|15|-|TRBJ2-7
TGCGCCAGCAGCTTGGGACATCTCTCATCCTACGAGCAGTACTTC
CASSLGHLSSYEQYF
>-|TRBV3-1/TRBV3-2|14|-|TRBJ1-3
TGTGCCAGCAGTCCGACCGGGTCTGGAAACACCATATATTTT
CASSPTGSGNTIYF
>-|TRBV6-5|14|-|TRBJ1-6
TGTGCCAGCAGTTGGACTGCCTATAATTCACCCCTCCACTTT
CASSWTAYNSPLHF
>-|TRBV29-1|14|TRBD2|TRBJ2-2
TGCAGCGCTCGGGGGGGAGGGAACACCGGGGAGCTGTTTTTT
CSARGGGNTGELFF
>-|TRBV7-2|16|TRBD1|TRBJ1-2
TGTGCCAGCAACCCCAGTGGAGGGACAGGCCTTTATGGCTACACCTTC
CASNPSGGTGLYGYTF
>-|TRBV28|15|TRBD1|TRBJ1-2
TGTGCCAGCACAAGCGTCCCAACAGGGGTCCGGGGCTACACCTTC
CASTSVPTGVRGYTF
>-|TRBV7-3|14|-|TRBJ2-1
TGTGCCAGCAGCTTAACAGGACACCTCAATGAGCAGTTCTTC
CASSLTGHLNEQFF
>-|TRBV6-5|15|-|TRBJ1-1
TGTGCCAGCAGTACTATGGGTACCGTGAACACTGAAGCTTTCTTT
CASSTMGTVNTEAFF
>-|TRBV5-1|17|-|TRBJ1-1
TGCGCCAGCAGCCCGGGCGGGGCCGTGGGGGGAAACACTGAAGCTTTCTTT
CASSPGGAVGGNTEAFF
>-|TRBV2|13|-|TRBJ2-5
TGTGCCAGCAGAGCCGCGATTCGGGAGACCCAGTACTTC
CASRAAIRETQYF
>-|TRBV7-9|15|-|TRBJ2-1
TGTGCCAGCAGCCTAACGGCGGGAAGGTACAATGAGCAGTTCTTC
CASSLTAGRYNEQFF